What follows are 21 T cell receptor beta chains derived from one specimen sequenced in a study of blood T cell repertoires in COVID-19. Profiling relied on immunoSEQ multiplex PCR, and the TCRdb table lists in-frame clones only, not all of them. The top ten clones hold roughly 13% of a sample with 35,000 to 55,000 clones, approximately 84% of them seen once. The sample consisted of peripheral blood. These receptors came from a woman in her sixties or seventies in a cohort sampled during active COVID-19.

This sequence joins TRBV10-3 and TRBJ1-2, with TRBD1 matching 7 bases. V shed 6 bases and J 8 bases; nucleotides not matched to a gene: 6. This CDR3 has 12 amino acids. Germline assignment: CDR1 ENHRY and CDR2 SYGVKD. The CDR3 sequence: CAIRVTGSGYTF. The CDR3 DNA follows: TGTGCCATCAGGGTGACAGGGAGCGGCTACACCTTC.

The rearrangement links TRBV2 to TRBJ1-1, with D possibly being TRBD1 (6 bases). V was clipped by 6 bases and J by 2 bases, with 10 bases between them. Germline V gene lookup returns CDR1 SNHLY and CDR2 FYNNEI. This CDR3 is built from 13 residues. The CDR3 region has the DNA TGTGCCAGCAGGCCACAGGGTAACACTGAAGCTTTCTTT. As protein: CASRPQGNTEAFF.

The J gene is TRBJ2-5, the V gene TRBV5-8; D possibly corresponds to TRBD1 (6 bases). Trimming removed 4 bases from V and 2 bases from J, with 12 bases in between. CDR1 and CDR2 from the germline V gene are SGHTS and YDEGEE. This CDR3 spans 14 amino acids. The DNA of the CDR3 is TGTGCCAGCAGCCTCGGAACAGGGCAAGAGACCCAGTACTTC. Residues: CASSLGTGQETQYF.

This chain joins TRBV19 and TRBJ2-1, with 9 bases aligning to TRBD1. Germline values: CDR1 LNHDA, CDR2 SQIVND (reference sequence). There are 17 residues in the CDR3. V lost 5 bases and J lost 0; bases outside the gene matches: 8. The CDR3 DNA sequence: TGTGCCAGTAGTTCCTCAGACAGGGGGAGCTCCTACAATGAGCAGTTCTTC. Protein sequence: CASSSSDRGSSYNEQFF.

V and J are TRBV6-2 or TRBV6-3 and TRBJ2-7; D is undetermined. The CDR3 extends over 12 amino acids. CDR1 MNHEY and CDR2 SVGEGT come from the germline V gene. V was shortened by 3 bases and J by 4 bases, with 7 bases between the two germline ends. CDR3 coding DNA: TGTGCCAGCAGTTATTCAATTTACGAGCAGTACTTC. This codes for CASSYSIYEQYF.

CDR3 in amino acids: CASSLDPPDRGTDTQYF. CDR3 sequence (DNA): TGTGCCAGCAGCTTAGATCCCCCGGACAGGGGCACAGATACGCAGTATTTT. The chain recombines TRBV11-3 with TRBJ2-3, with TRBD1 matching 8 bases. V lost 0 bases and J lost 1; bases outside the gene matches: 6. The CDR3 is 17 residues long. Per the germline V gene, CDR1 is SGHNT and CDR2 is YENEEA. Supplemented by reference TRBV11-3 and TRBJ2-3, the full variable domain reads EAGVVQSPRYKIIEKKQPVAFWCNPISGHNTLYWYLQNLGQGPELLIRYENEEAVDDSQLPKDRFSAERLKGVDSTLKIQPAELGDSAVYLCASSLDPPDRGTDTQYFGPGTRLTVL.

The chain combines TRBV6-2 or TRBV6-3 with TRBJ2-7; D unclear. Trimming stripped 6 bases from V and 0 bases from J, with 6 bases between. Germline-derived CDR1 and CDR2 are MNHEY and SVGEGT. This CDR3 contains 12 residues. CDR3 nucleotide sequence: TGTGCCAGCAGCTTCAGCTCCTACGAGCAGTACTTC. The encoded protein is CASSFSSYEQYF.

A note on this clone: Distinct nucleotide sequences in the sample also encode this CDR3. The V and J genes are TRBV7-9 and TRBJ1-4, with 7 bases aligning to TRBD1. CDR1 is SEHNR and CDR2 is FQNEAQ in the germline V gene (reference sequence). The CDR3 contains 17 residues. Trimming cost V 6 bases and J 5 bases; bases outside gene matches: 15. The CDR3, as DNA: TGTGCCAGCAGTTTAAATTCGTTTTACAGGGGCAATGAAAAACTGTTTTTT. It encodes CASSLNSFYRGNEKLFF.

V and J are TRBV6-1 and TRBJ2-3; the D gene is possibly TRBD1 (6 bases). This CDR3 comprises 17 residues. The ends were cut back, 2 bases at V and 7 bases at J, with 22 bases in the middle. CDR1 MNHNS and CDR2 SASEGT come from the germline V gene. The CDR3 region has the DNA TGTGCCAGCAGTGAACGGGTCGTACAGGGACAAAGAAATACGCAGTATTTT. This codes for CASSERVVQGQRNTQYF.

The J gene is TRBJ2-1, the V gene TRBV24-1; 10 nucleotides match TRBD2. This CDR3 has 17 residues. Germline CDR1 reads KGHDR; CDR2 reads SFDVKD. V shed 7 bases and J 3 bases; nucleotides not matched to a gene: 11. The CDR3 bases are TGTGCCACCAGCAGTATGAGAGGACTAGCGGACTACAATGAGCAGTTCTTC. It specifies CATSSMRGLADYNEQFF.

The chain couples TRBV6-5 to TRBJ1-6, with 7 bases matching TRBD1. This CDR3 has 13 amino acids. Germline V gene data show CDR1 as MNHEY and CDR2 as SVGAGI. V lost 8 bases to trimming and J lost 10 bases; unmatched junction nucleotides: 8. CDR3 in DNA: TGTGCCAGCGAAGGGACAGAGGGCTCACCCCTCCACTTT. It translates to CASEGTEGSPLHF.

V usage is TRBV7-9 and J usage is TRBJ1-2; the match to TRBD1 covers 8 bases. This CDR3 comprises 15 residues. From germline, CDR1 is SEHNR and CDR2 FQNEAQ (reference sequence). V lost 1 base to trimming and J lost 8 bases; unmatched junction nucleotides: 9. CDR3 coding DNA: TGTGCCAGCAGCTTAGAAACAGGGGGAATAAAGGGCTACACCTTC. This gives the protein CASSLETGGIKGYTF.

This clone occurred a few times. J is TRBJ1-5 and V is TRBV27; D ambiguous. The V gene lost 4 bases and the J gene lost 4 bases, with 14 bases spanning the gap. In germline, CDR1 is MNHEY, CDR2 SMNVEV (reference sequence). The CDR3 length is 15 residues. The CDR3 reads CASSSQTSTNQPQHF. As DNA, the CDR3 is TGTGCCAGCAGTTCCCAGACATCCACGAATCAGCCCCAGCATTTT.

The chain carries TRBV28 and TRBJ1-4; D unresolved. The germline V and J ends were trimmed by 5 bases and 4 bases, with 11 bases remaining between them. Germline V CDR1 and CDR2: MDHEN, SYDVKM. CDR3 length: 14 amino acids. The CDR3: CASSEQPLNEKLFF. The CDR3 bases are TGTGCCAGCAGTGAACAGCCTCTTAATGAAAAACTGTTTTTT.

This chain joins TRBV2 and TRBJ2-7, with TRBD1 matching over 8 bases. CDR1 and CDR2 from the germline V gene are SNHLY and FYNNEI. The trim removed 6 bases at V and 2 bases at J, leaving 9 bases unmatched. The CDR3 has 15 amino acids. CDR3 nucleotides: TGTGCCAGCAGGGTACCGACAGGGGCGACCTACGAGCAGTACTTC. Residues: CASRVPTGATYEQYF.

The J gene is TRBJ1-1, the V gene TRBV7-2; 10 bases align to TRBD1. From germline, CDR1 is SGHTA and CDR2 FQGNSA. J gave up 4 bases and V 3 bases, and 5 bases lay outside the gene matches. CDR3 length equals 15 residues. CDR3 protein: CASSFGQGGVTEAFF. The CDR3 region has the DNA TGTGCCAGCAGCTTCGGACAGGGGGGTGTCACTGAAGCTTTCTTT.

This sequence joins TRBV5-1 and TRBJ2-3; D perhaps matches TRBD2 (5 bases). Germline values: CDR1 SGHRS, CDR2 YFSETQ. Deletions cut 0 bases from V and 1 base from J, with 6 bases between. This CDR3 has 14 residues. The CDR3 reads CASSLGRRTDTQYF. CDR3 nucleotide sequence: TGCGCCAGCAGCTTGGGGAGGCGCACAGATACGCAGTATTTT.

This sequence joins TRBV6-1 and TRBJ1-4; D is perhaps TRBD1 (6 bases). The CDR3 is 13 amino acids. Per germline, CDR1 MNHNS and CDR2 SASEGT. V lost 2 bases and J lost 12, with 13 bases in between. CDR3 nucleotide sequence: TGTGCCAGCAGTGAAAGGGAGAACAGGGAACTGTTTTTT. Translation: CASSERENRELFF.

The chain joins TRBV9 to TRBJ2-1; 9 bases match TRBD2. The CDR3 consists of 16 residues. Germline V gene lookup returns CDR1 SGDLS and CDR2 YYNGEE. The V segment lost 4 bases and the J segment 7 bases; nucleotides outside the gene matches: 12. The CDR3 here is CASSPRASGAGNEQFF. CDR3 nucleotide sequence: TGTGCCAGCAGCCCCCGGGCTAGCGGGGCCGGGAATGAGCAGTTCTTC.

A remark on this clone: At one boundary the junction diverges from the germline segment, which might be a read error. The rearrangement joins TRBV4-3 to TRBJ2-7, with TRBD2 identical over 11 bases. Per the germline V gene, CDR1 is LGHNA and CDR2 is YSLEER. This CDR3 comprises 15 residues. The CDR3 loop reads CASSQRTSGSSEQYF. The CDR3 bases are TGCGCCAGCAGCCAACGGACTAGCGGGTCCTCCGAGCAGTACTTC.

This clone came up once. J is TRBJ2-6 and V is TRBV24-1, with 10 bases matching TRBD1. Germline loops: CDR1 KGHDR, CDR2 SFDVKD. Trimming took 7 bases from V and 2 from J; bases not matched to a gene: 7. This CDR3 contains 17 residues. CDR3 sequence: CATSGDRGDTGANVLTF. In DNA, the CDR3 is TGTGCCACCAGCGGGGACAGGGGCGATACTGGGGCCAACGTCCTGACTTTC.